A single TCR beta chain is shown here with its context. Its target antigen remains unknown. Per-nucleotide qualities are absent, and no much larger clonotype sits a single base away. The collaborating institutions used their own protocols to collect whole blood in K2EDTA tubes. For TCRbeta analysis, collaborator samples were shipped as frozen whole blood, as isolated PBMCs, or as DNA extracted from either sample type. Cut back by 6 bases and 4 bases, the V and J ends lie 13 bases apart. CDR1 and CDR2 are drawn from the germline V gene (reference sequence): LNHDA, SQIVND. Taken from cysteine to phenylalanine, the CDR3 has 14 residues. The retained sequence is limited to the CDR3, 42 bases, with the frame set at the first base. This entry belongs to a study of blood T cell repertoires in COVID-19 (dated by TCRdb to 2020 to 2022). About the study as a whole: Samples from collaborators originated in the United States, Italy and Spain and spanned both the acute and convalescent phases of COVID-19. Sample metadata almost always included a de-identified subject ID, COVID-19 status, age in years and sex. Samples came from the ongoing ImmuneRACE study (first 160 participants) plus 1,254 subjects from 6 global collaborators. The dataset comprised deeply sampled blood TCRbeta repertoires from subjects exposed to, actively infected with, or recovered from COVID-19. HLA class I and class II types, where available, came from metadata supplied by the sample provider rather than from assay-based typing. The material from the prospective study consisted of cDNA or gDNA derived from T cells, B-cell-depleted T cells, or PBMCs. A freely available public database, intended as a resource for researchers studying the immune response to SARS-CoV-2, is where the repertoires were released. Broad study findings and their caveats: The quantity of clinical and demographic metadata differed by source and by participant and was supplied without curation.

The immunoSEQ Assay, a bias-controlled multiplex PCR, was used to amplify TCRbeta CDR3 regions from genomic DNA. The authors processed their data as follows. Within the assay, amplification of reference gene primers was used to estimate how many nucleated cells each sample contained. To quantify the absolute abundance of each unique TCRbeta CDR3 rearrangement, sequence reads were collapsed and filtered. Productive Simpson clonality was computed per sample as the square root of Simpson's diversity index over productive rearrangements. TCRdb obtained this table from immuneACCESS and retained in-frame rearrangements with V and J assigned. These tables miss some clones; where compared with another copy, unresolved V genes account for less than half of the shortfall, and the remainder is unexplained. V and J calls and clone size come straight from that table; D and trimming were deduced from the DNA. Here the sample has under 200,000 clones; over 75% occur a single time. The ten largest clones add up to approximately 7% of the sample.

The V gene is TRBV19 and the J gene is TRBJ1-3; 5 matching bases give a weak D call of TRBD1. Sample: peripheral blood. The source is a man in his sixties or seventies with active or convalescent COVID-19. The CDR3 region reads CASRKGQSGNTIYF. The bases read TGTGCCAGTAGGAAGGGGCAATCAGGAAACACCATATATTTT.